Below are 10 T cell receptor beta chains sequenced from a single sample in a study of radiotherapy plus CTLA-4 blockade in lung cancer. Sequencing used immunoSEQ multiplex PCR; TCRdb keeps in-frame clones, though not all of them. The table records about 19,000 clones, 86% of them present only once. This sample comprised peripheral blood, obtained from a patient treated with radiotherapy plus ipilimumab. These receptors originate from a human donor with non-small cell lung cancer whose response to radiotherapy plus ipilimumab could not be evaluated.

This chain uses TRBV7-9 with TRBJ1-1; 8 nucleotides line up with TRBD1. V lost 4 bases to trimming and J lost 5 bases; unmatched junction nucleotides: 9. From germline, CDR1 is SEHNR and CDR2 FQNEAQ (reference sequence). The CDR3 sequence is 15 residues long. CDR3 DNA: TGTGCCAGCAGCTCACAGGGGGGCCCTGGGACTGAAGCTTTCTTT. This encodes CASSSQGGPGTEAFF.

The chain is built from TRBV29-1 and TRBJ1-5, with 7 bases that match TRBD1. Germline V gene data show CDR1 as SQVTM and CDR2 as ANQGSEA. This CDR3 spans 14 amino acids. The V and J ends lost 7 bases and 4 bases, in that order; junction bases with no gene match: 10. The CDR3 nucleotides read TGCAGCGCTCGGACAGGAGAGGGGAATCAGCCCCAGCATTTT. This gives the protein CSARTGEGNQPQHF. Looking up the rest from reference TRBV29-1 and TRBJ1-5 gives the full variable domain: SAVISQKPSRDICQRGTSLTIQCQVDSQVTMMFWYRQQPGQSLTLIATANQGSEATYESGFVIDKFPISRPNLTFSTLTVSNMSPEDSSIYLCSARTGEGNQPQHFGDGTRLSIL.

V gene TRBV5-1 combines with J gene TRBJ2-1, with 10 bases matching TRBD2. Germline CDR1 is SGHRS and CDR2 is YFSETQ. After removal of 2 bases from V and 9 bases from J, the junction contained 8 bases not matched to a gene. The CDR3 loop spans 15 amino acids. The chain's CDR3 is CASSLTSGTFSEQFF. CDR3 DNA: TGCGCCAGCAGCTTAACTAGCGGGACTTTCAGTGAGCAGTTCTTC.

This chain's CDR3 is CASSLKGESSPLHF. CDR3 DNA: TGCGCCAGCAGCTTAAAGGGGGAAAGTTCACCCCTCCACTTT. The rearrangement links TRBV5-1 to TRBJ1-6; the D gene is possibly TRBD1 (6 bases). Germline lookup yields CDR1 SGHRS and CDR2 YFSETQ. CDR3 size: 14 residues. The V gene lost 2 bases and the J gene lost 9 bases, with 12 bases spanning the gap.

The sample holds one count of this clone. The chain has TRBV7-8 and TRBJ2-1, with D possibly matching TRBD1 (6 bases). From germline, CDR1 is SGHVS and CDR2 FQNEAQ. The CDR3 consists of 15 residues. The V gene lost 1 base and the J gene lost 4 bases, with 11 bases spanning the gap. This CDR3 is CASSLDRGRYNEQFF. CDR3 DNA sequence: TGTGCCAGCAGCTTAGATAGGGGGAGATACAATGAGCAGTTCTTC. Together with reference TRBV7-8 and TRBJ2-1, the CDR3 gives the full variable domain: GAGVSQSPRYKVAKRGQDVALRCDPISGHVSLFWYQQALGQGPEFLTYFQNEAQLDKSGLPSDRFFAERPEGSVSTLKIQRTQQEDSAVYLCASSLDRGRYNEQFFGPGTRLTVL.

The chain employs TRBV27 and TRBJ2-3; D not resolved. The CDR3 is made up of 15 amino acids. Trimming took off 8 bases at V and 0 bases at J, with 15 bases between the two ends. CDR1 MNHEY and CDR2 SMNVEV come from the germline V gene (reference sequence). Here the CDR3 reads CASAPSQASTDTQYF. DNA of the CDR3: TGTGCCAGCGCCCCCAGTCAGGCTAGCACAGATACGCAGTATTTT.

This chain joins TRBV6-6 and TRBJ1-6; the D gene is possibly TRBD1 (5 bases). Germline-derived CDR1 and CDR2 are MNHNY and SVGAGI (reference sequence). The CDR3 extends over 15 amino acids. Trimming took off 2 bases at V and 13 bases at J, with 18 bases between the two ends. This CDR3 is CASSYGIVEGRPLHF. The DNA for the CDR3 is TGTGCCAGCAGTTACGGCATTGTGGAGGGGCGCCCCCTCCACTTT.

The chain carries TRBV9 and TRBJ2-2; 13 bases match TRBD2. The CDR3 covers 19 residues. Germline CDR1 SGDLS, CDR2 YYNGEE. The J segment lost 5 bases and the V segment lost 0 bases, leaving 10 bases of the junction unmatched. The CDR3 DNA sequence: TGTGCCAGCAGCGTAGAAAGGACTAGCGGGAGTAGGAGAACCGGGGAGCTGTTTTTT. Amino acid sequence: CASSVERTSGSRRTGELFF.

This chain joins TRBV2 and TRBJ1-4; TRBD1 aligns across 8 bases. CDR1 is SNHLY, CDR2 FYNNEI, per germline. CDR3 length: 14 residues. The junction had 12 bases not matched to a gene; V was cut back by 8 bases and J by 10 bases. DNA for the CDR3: TGTGCCAGCCGGGGGCAGGGGGCGACTGCAAAACTGTTTTTT. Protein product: CASRGQGATAKLFF.

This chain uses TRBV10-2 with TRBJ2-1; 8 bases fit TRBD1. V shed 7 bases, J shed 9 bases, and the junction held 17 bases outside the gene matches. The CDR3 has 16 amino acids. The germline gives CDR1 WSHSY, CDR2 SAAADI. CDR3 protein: CASTRQGRAQISEQFF. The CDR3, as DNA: TGCGCCAGCACCAGACAGGGGCGCGCTCAAATAAGTGAGCAGTTCTTC.